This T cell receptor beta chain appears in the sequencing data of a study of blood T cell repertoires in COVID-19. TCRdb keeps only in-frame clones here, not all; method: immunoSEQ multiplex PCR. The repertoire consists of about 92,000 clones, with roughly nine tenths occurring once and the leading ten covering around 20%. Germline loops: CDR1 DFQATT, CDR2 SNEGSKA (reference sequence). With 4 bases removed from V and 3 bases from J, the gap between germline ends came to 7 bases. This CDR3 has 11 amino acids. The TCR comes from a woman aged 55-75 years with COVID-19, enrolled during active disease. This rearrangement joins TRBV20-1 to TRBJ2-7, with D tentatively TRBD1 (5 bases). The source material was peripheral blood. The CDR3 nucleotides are TGCAGTGCTATCAGGGACTACGAGCAGTACTTC. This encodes CSAIRDYEQYF.